This T cell receptor beta chain was observed in a study of blood T cell repertoires in COVID-19. This CDR3 is 14 amino acids long. Germline assignment: CDR1 GTSNPN and CDR2 SVGIG (reference sequence). The junction had 9 bases not matched to a gene; V was cut back by 2 bases and J by 6 bases. The table came from immunoSEQ multiplex PCR; TCRdb's copy has only in-frame clones and leaves some out. In the table there are under 450,000 clones, approximately 90% of which are singletons. This TCR derives from a woman aged 45-60 years with COVID-19, enrolled during active disease. The J gene is TRBJ1-1, the V gene TRBV30; 7 bases map to TRBD1. The sample consisted of peripheral blood. The CDR3 here is CAWSLAGGRPEAFF. CDR3 DNA sequence: TGTGCCTGGAGTCTGGCAGGGGGGAGACCTGAAGCTTTCTTT. The whole variable domain, remainder taken from reference TRBV30 and TRBJ1-1, is SQTIHQWPATLVQPVGSPLSLECTVEGTSNPNLYWYRQAAGRGLQLLFYSVGIGQISSEVPQNLSASRPQDRQFILSSKKLLLSDSGFYLCAWSLAGGRPEAFFGQGTRLTVV.